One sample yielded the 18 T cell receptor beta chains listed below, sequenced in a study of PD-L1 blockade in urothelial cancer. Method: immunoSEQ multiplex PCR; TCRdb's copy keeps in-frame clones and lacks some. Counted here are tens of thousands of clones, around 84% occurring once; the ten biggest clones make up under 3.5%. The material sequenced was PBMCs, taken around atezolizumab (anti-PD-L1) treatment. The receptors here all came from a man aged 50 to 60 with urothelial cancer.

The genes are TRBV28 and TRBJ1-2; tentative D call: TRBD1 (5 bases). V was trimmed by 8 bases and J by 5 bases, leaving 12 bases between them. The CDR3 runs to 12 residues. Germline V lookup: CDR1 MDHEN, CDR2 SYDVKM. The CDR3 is CASAGSLYGYTF. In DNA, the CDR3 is TGTGCCAGCGCAGGGTCATTATATGGCTACACCTTC.

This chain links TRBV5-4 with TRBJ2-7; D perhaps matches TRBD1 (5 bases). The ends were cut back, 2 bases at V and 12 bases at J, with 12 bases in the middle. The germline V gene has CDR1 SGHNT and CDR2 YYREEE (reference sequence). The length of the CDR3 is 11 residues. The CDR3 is CASSFQGRAYF. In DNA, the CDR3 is TGTGCCAGCAGCTTTCAAGGCAGGGCGTACTTC. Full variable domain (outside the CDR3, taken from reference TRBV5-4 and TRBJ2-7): ETGVTQSPTHLIKTRGQQVTLRCSSQSGHNTVSWYQQALGQGPQFIFQYYREEENGRGNFPPRFSGLQFPNYSSELNVNALELDDSALYLCASSFQGRAYFGPGTRLTVT.

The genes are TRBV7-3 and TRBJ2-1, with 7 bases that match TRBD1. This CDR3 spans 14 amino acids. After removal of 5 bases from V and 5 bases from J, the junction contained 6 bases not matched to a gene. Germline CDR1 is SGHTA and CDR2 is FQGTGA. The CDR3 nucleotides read TGTGCCAGCAGCCCAGGACAGGCGCACAATGAGCAGTTCTTC. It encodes CASSPGQAHNEQFF.

The CDR3 reads CASSTTATNEKLFF. The CDR3 DNA sequence: TGTGCCAGCAGTACGACAGCAACTAATGAAAAACTGTTTTTT. The chain recombines TRBV6-5 with TRBJ1-4; perhaps TRBD1 as D (5 bases). V lost 5 bases, J lost 0 bases, and 7 bases lay in between. Germline assignment: CDR1 MNHEY and CDR2 SVGAGI. There are 14 residues in the CDR3.

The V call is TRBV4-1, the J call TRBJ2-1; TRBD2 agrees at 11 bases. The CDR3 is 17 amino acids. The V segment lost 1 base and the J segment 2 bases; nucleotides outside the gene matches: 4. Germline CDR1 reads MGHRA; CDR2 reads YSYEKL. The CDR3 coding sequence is TGCGCCAGCAGCCAAGGGGGACTAGCGGAGACCTACAATGAGCAGTTCTTC. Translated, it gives CASSQGGLAETYNEQFF.

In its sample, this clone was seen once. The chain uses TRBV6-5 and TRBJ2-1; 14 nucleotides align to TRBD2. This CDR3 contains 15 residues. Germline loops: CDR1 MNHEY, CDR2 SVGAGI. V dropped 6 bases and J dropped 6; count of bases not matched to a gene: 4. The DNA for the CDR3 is TGTGCCAGCAGCCTCGGGACTAGCGGGAGCAATGAGCAGTTCTTC. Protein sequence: CASSLGTSGSNEQFF.

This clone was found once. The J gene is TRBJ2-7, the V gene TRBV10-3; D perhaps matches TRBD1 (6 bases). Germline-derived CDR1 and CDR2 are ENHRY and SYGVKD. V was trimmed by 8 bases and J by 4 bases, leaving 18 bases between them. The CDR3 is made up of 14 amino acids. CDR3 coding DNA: TGTGCCATCGGCTACGGGACAAGCCATTACGAGCAGTACTTC. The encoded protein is CAIGYGTSHYEQYF.

The CDR3 spells CASSIQGLGADEQYF. CDR3 in DNA: TGCGCCAGCAGCATACAGGGCCTAGGGGCGGACGAGCAGTACTTC. The chain is built from TRBV5-1 and TRBJ2-7, with D perhaps matching TRBD1 (6 bases). V lost 4 bases and J 5 bases, leaving 19 bases between the germline ends. CDR1 is SGHRS and CDR2 is YFSETQ in the germline V gene. This CDR3 spans 15 amino acids.

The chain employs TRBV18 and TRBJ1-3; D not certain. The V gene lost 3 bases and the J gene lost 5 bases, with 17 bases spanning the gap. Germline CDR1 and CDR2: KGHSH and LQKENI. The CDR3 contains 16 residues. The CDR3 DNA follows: TGTGCCAGCTCACCCGGCAGAGAATTTGGGCGAAACACCATATATTTT. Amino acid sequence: CASSPGREFGRNTIYF.

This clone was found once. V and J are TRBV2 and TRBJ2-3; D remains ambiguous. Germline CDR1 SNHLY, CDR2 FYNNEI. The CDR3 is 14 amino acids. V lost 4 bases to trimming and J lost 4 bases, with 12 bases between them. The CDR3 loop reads CASSASEVADTQYF. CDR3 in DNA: TGTGCCAGCAGTGCAAGCGAGGTTGCAGATACGCAGTATTTT.

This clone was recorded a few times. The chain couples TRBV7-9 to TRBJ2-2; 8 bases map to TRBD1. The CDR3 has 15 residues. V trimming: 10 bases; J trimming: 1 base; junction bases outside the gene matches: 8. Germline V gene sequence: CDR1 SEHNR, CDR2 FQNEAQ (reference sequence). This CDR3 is CATPAGQVNTGELFF. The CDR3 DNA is TGTGCCACGCCCGCGGGACAGGTGAACACCGGGGAGCTGTTTTTT.

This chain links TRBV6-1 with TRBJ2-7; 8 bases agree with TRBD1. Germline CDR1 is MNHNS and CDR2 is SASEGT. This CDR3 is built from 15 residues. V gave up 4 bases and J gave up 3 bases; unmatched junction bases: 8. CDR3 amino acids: CASSGGGQVYYEQYF. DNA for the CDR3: TGTGCCAGCAGTGGAGGGGGACAGGTTTACTACGAGCAGTACTTC.

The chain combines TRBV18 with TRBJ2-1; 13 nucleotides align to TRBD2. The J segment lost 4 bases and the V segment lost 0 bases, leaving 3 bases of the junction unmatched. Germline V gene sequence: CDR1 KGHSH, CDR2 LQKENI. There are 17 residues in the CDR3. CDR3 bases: TGTGCCAGCTCACCACCGGGACTAGCGGGACTTTACAATGAGCAGTTCTTC. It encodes CASSPPGLAGLYNEQFF.

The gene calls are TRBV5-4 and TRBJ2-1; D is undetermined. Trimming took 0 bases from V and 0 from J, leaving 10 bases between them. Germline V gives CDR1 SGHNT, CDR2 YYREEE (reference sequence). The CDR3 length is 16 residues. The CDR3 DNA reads TGTGCCAGCAGCTTGGGTGGCGGCAGCTCCTACAATGAGCAGTTCTTC. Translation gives CASSLGGGSSYNEQFF. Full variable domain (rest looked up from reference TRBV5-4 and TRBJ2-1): ETGVTQSPTHLIKTRGQQVTLRCSSQSGHNTVSWYQQALGQGPQFIFQYYREEENGRGNFPPRFSGLQFPNYSSELNVNALELDDSALYLCASSLGGGSSYNEQFFGPGTRLTVL.

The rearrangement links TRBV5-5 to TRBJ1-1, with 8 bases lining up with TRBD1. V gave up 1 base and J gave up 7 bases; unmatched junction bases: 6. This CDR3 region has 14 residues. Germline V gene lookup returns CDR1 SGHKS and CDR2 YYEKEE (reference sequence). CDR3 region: CASSLNKGTGEAFF. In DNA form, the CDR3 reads TGTGCCAGCAGCTTGAACAAGGGGACAGGTGAAGCTTTCTTT.

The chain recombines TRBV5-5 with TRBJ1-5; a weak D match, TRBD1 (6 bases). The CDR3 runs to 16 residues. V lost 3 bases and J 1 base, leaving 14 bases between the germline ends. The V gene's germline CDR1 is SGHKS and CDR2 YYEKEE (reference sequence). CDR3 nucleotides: TGTGCCAGCAGCTCAGGGGCCCACGGGAGCAATCAGCCCCAGCATTTT. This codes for CASSSGAHGSNQPQHF.

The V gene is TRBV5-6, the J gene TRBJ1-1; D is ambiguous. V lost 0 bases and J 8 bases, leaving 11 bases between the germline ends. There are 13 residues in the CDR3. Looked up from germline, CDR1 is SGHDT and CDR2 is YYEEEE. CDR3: CASSLDLTREAFF. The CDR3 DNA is TGTGCCAGCAGCTTGGATTTAACGAGGGAAGCTTTCTTT.

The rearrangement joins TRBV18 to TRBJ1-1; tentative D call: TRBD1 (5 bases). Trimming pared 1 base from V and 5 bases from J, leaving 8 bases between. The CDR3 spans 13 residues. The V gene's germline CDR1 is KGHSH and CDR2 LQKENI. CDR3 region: CASSPRQPTEAFF. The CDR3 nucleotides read TGTGCCAGCTCACCACGACAGCCTACTGAAGCTTTCTTT.